These T cell receptor beta chains were read from a single sample in a study of control samples from healthy donors and cancer patients. The method was immunoSEQ multiplex PCR; TCRdb's version includes in-frame clones alone and lacks a portion of them. There are under 70,000 clones in the sample; just over 90% occur only once, and around 1.2% lies in the top ten. The sample was PBMCs. These receptors all come from a woman aged 45-65 years with colorectal cancer. CDR3s include the opening cysteine and the closing phenylalanine or tryptophan. The order of the fields is CDR3 DNA, CDR3 protein, clone size, J gene, D gene, V gene. The D gene is left open where the match is weak. Clone size, where shown, is once, few, many, or a class for clones that have expanded.

CDR3nt: TGCGCCAGCAGCTTGGCCAGGTCCAATGAGCAGTTCTTC
CDR3aa: CASSLARSNEQFF
abundance: .
j_gene: TRBJ2-1
d_gene: .
v_gene: TRBV5-1

CDR3nt: TGTGCCAGCAGCTTAGGTGGACAGGGAGGCTACGAGCAGTACTTC
CDR3aa: CASSLGGQGGYEQYF
abundance: .
j_gene: TRBJ2-7
d_gene: TRBD1
v_gene: TRBV7-9

CDR3nt: TGTGCCAGTAGTATAGACCCCGAAGGACTATCAGGCTACACCTTC
CDR3aa: CASSIDPEGLSGYTF
abundance: .
j_gene: TRBJ1-2
d_gene: .
v_gene: TRBV19

CDR3nt: TGTGCCAGTAGGAAATCAGGGCCGATCTATGGCTACACCTTC
CDR3aa: CASRKSGPIYGYTF
abundance: .
j_gene: TRBJ1-2
d_gene: .
v_gene: TRBV19

CDR3nt: TGTGCCAGCAGCGGCACTAGTCGGGAGACCCAGTACTTC
CDR3aa: CASSGTSRETQYF
abundance: .
j_gene: TRBJ2-5
d_gene: .
v_gene: TRBV5-4

CDR3nt: TGTGCCAGCAAGGGCAGGGAACCCTCCCAGTACTTC
CDR3aa: CASKGREPSQYF
abundance: once
j_gene: TRBJ2-5
d_gene: .
v_gene: TRBV3-1/TRBV3-2

CDR3nt: TGTGCCAGCAGTGAACCTCCCGGGAAACAAGAGACCCAGTACTTC
CDR3aa: CASSEPPGKQETQYF
abundance: .
j_gene: TRBJ2-5
d_gene: .
v_gene: TRBV25-1

CDR3nt: TGTGCCAGCAGGCGGGCGGGGGGGCGACCATACGAGCAGTACTTC
CDR3aa: CASRRAGGRPYEQYF
abundance: .
j_gene: TRBJ2-7
d_gene: TRBD2
v_gene: TRBV13

CDR3nt: TGTGCCAGCAGAGGACTAGCGGGAGAGACCCAGTACTTC
CDR3aa: CASRGLAGETQYF
abundance: .
j_gene: TRBJ2-5
d_gene: TRBD2
v_gene: TRBV28

CDR3nt: TGTGCCACCAGCAGAGGGGGACACTCTCAAGAGACCCAGTACTTC
CDR3aa: CATSRGGHSQETQYF
abundance: .
j_gene: TRBJ2-5
d_gene: .
v_gene: TRBV15

CDR3nt: TGTGCCAGCTCACCACCCGGAACTAGCGGGAGGGCCAGTGAGCAGTTCTTC
CDR3aa: CASSPPGTSGRASEQFF
abundance: .
j_gene: TRBJ2-1
d_gene: TRBD2
v_gene: TRBV18

CDR3nt: TGCGCCAGCAGCTCGGACAGGGGAAATTCACCCCTCCACTTT
CDR3aa: CASSSDRGNSPLHF
abundance: .
j_gene: TRBJ1-6
d_gene: TRBD1
v_gene: TRBV5-1

CDR3nt: TGTGCCAGCAGCTCTAGCCAAGTGCCCCCAAAGGGCACAGATACGCAGTATTTT
CDR3aa: CASSSSQVPPKGTDTQYF
abundance: .
j_gene: TRBJ2-3
d_gene: .
v_gene: TRBV13

CDR3nt: TGTGCCAGTCAATCTACAGGGGGTGGTTACGAGCAGTACTTC
CDR3aa: CASQSTGGGYEQYF
abundance: .
j_gene: TRBJ2-7
d_gene: TRBD1
v_gene: TRBV19

CDR3nt: TGTGCCAGCATCCGCCTTGCTGACGGCTACACCTTC
CDR3aa: CASIRLADGYTF
abundance: .
j_gene: TRBJ1-2
d_gene: .
v_gene: TRBV2

CDR3nt: TGTGCCAGCAGCGTAGGACAGGGAGGAGATACGCAGTATTTT
CDR3aa: CASSVGQGGDTQYF
abundance: .
j_gene: TRBJ2-3
d_gene: TRBD1
v_gene: TRBV7-7

CDR3nt: TGTGCCAGTAGACCCCGGACAGGGGGCGACACCGGGGAGCTGTTTTTT
CDR3aa: CASRPRTGGDTGELFF
abundance: .
j_gene: TRBJ2-2
d_gene: TRBD1
v_gene: TRBV19

CDR3nt: TGCGCCAGCAGCTTGGGGGGTAGCGCGAGCCAAGAGACCCAGTACTTC
CDR3aa: CASSLGGSASQETQYF
abundance: few
j_gene: TRBJ2-5
d_gene: .
v_gene: TRBV5-1

CDR3nt: TGTGCCAGCAGTTACTCGGGACAGGGGATGAACACTGAAGCTTTCTTT
CDR3aa: CASSYSGQGMNTEAFF
abundance: .
j_gene: TRBJ1-1
d_gene: TRBD1
v_gene: TRBV6-2/TRBV6-3

CDR3nt: TGTGCCAGCAGCCCGACCGGATTGGTGGTAGCGAAGCAGACCCAGTACTTC
CDR3aa: CASSPTGLVVAKQTQYF
abundance: .
j_gene: TRBJ2-5
d_gene: .
v_gene: TRBV7-8

CDR3nt: TGTGCCAGCAGCCAAGGGATGGCGGGAGGAAGCACAGATACGCAGTATTTT
CDR3aa: CASSQGMAGGSTDTQYF
abundance: .
j_gene: TRBJ2-3
d_gene: TRBD2
v_gene: TRBV3-1/TRBV3-2

CDR3nt: TGCAGTGCTAGTATATCCAATCAGCCCCAGCATTTT
CDR3aa: CSASISNQPQHF
abundance: .
j_gene: TRBJ1-5
d_gene: .
v_gene: TRBV20-1

CDR3nt: TGTGCCAGCAGCTCCGGGACAGATACGCAGTATTTT
CDR3aa: CASSSGTDTQYF
abundance: .
j_gene: TRBJ2-3
d_gene: .
v_gene: TRBV3-1/TRBV3-2

CDR3nt: TGTGCCAGCAGCCAAGGGTCTCCTCTAGAGCGGTACGAGCAGTACTTC
CDR3aa: CASSQGSPLERYEQYF
abundance: .
j_gene: TRBJ2-7
d_gene: .
v_gene: TRBV3-1/TRBV3-2

CDR3nt: TGTGCCAGTAGTATATTTAGCGGGAGTGCGTCCTACAATGAGCAGTTCTTC
CDR3aa: CASSIFSGSASYNEQFF
abundance: .
j_gene: TRBJ2-1
d_gene: TRBD2
v_gene: TRBV19

CDR3nt: TGTGCCAGCAGCTTGGACAGGGGCTACGAGCAGTACTTC
CDR3aa: CASSLDRGYEQYF
abundance: .
j_gene: TRBJ2-7
d_gene: TRBD1
v_gene: TRBV7-3

CDR3nt: TGTGCCAGTAATATGAAGGCGGGGGCGGGGCCCCAGCATTTT
CDR3aa: CASNMKAGAGPQHF
abundance: .
j_gene: TRBJ1-5
d_gene: .
v_gene: TRBV19

CDR3nt: TGCGCCAGCAGTGAACAGGCTAACAATGAGCAGTTCTTC
CDR3aa: CASSEQANNEQFF
abundance: .
j_gene: TRBJ2-1
d_gene: .
v_gene: TRBV10-2

CDR3nt: TGTGCCAGCAGCCAAGATTTTCGGTTAGGCAATCAGCCCCAGCATTTT
CDR3aa: CASSQDFRLGNQPQHF
abundance: .
j_gene: TRBJ1-5
d_gene: .
v_gene: TRBV3-1/TRBV3-2

CDR3nt: TGTGCCAGTAGTCCTAGCGGACCACCCACAGATACGCAGTATTTT
CDR3aa: CASSPSGPPTDTQYF
abundance: .
j_gene: TRBJ2-3
d_gene: TRBD2
v_gene: TRBV19

CDR3nt: TGTGCCAGCAGCCAATTCGGAGCTGGGACAGGGGATGAAAAACTGTTTTTT
CDR3aa: CASSQFGAGTGDEKLFF
abundance: .
j_gene: TRBJ1-4
d_gene: TRBD1
v_gene: TRBV3-1/TRBV3-2

CDR3nt: TGTGCCTGGAGTGTAATGCAGGGACAGGGCACTGAAGCTTTCTTT
CDR3aa: CAWSVMQGQGTEAFF
abundance: .
j_gene: TRBJ1-1
d_gene: TRBD1
v_gene: TRBV30

CDR3nt: TGCGCCAGCAGCTTGGAGGCTACAGATACGCAGTATTTT
CDR3aa: CASSLEATDTQYF
abundance: .
j_gene: TRBJ2-3
d_gene: .
v_gene: TRBV5-1

CDR3nt: TGTGCCAGCAGTGAAGTGGGAAACTCCTACGAGCAGTACTTC
CDR3aa: CASSEVGNSYEQYF
abundance: .
j_gene: TRBJ2-7
d_gene: .
v_gene: TRBV2

CDR3nt: TGTGCCAGCAGTGCCCCGGGTGGAGAGGCGGGGGGCCCGCCCACTACCTACAATGAGCAGTTCTTC
CDR3aa: CASSAPGGEAGGPPTTYNEQFF
abundance: once
j_gene: TRBJ2-1
d_gene: TRBD2
v_gene: TRBV9

CDR3nt: TGTGCCAGCAGTCCCCAGGGTTTCTATGCAACTAATGAAAAACTGTTTTTT
CDR3aa: CASSPQGFYATNEKLFF
abundance: .
j_gene: TRBJ1-4
d_gene: .
v_gene: TRBV28

CDR3nt: TGCGCCAGCAGCTTGCTGGGAATGGAAAACACCGGGGAGCTGTTTTTT
CDR3aa: CASSLLGMENTGELFF
abundance: .
j_gene: TRBJ2-2
d_gene: .
v_gene: TRBV5-1

CDR3nt: TGTGCCAGCAGTTCCGGGACAGGAGCCTACGAGCAGTACTTC
CDR3aa: CASSSGTGAYEQYF
abundance: .
j_gene: TRBJ2-7
d_gene: TRBD1
v_gene: TRBV2

CDR3nt: TGTGCCAGCAGCTCTACCGGGACAGGGGGCGAAAAACTGTTTTTT
CDR3aa: CASSSTGTGGEKLFF
abundance: .
j_gene: TRBJ1-4
d_gene: TRBD1
v_gene: TRBV7-9

CDR3nt: TGCGCCAGCAGCTTGGATGTGGAAGTGACAGATACGCAGTATTTT
CDR3aa: CASSLDVEVTDTQYF
abundance: .
j_gene: TRBJ2-3
d_gene: .
v_gene: TRBV5-1

CDR3nt: TGTGCCAGCAGTACACGGCCGTCCATGGGAGCCTACGAGCAGTACTTC
CDR3aa: CASSTRPSMGAYEQYF
abundance: .
j_gene: TRBJ2-7
d_gene: .
v_gene: TRBV27

CDR3nt: TGTGCCAGCAGTGAATATGGAGCTAACTATGGCTACACCTTC
CDR3aa: CASSEYGANYGYTF
abundance: .
j_gene: TRBJ1-2
d_gene: .
v_gene: TRBV6-1

CDR3nt: TGTGCCAGCCGCACATGGGTGGACAGGGAAAATTCACCCCTCCACTTT
CDR3aa: CASRTWVDRENSPLHF
abundance: .
j_gene: TRBJ1-6
d_gene: TRBD1
v_gene: TRBV3-1/TRBV3-2

CDR3nt: TGTGCCAGCTCATCGGGACCGGGCCCTGATAATTCACCCCTCCACTTT
CDR3aa: CASSSGPGPDNSPLHF
abundance: .
j_gene: TRBJ1-6
d_gene: .
v_gene: TRBV18

CDR3nt: TGCGCCAGCAGCTCGGGACAGCCCTCCTACGAGCAGTACTTC
CDR3aa: CASSSGQPSYEQYF
abundance: .
j_gene: TRBJ2-7
d_gene: TRBD1
v_gene: TRBV5-1

CDR3nt: TGTGCCAGCAGTCAGGGGGGCTACGAGCAGTACTTC
CDR3aa: CASSQGGYEQYF
abundance: .
j_gene: TRBJ2-7
d_gene: .
v_gene: TRBV27

CDR3nt: TGTGCCAGCAGCCAAGCTCCAGCGGACGACTACGAGCAGTACTTC
CDR3aa: CASSQAPADDYEQYF
abundance: .
j_gene: TRBJ2-7
d_gene: .
v_gene: TRBV3-1/TRBV3-2

CDR3nt: TGTGCCAGCAGCTTAGATTTCATTCAGTACTTC
CDR3aa: CASSLDFIQYF
abundance: .
j_gene: TRBJ2-4
d_gene: .
v_gene: TRBV11-2

CDR3nt: TGTGCCAGCAGCTCACAGGGTGGGACCGGGGAGCTGTTTTTT
CDR3aa: CASSSQGGTGELFF
abundance: .
j_gene: TRBJ2-2
d_gene: .
v_gene: TRBV7-9

CDR3nt: TGTGCCTCCACGACAGGGACGGGCTATGGCTACACCTTC
CDR3aa: CASTTGTGYGYTF
abundance: once
j_gene: TRBJ1-2
d_gene: TRBD1
v_gene: TRBV19

CDR3nt: TGTGCCAGCAGCCAAGATACGGCAGCCACCCACTATGGCTACACCTTC
CDR3aa: CASSQDTAATHYGYTF
abundance: .
j_gene: TRBJ1-2
d_gene: .
v_gene: TRBV3-1/TRBV3-2

CDR3nt: TGCGCCAGCAGCTTGGGGGAGTCGGGCGAAGCTTTCTTT
CDR3aa: CASSLGESGEAFF
abundance: .
j_gene: TRBJ1-1
d_gene: .
v_gene: TRBV5-1

CDR3nt: TGTGCCAGCAGCTCAGGATCGGTTCCTGAAGCTTTCTTT
CDR3aa: CASSSGSVPEAFF
abundance: .
j_gene: TRBJ1-1
d_gene: .
v_gene: TRBV13